Sequencing of this T cell receptor beta chain was carried out in a study of T cells in Graves' hyperthyroidism and ophthalmopathy. Looking at the study overall: Peripheral blood was acquired at first diagnosis, ahead of any therapy whatsoever.

These patients, aged 18 to 65, had recently diagnosed hyperthyroidism lasting under 2 months. Lactation, pregnancy, other autoimmune disease or uncontrolled infection led to exclusion of patients. The blood sample was taken at first hyperthyroidism diagnosis, before any ophthalmopathy symptoms. Amplification of TCR beta CDR3 regions used RNA as the template. First-round RT-PCR of the TCR CDR3 relied on the HTBI primer set. TCRdb itself ran the multiplex PCR reads through MiXCR, one entry per CDR3 protein. The table includes around 350,000 distinct CDR3 sequences, about 15% detected once. This clonotype was counted ten times or more. This CDR3 has 15 residues. Looked up from germline, CDR1 is ENHRY and CDR2 is SYGVKD. V shed 3 bases and J shed 2 bases, with 11 bases lying between them.

The J gene is TRBJ1-5, the V gene TRBV10-3, with D possibly being TRBD1 (6 bases). The sequencing sample was made of blood. This receptor was identified in a woman in her late teens or twenties with Graves' hyperthyroidism that later progressed to Graves' ophthalmopathy. The CDR3 sequence: CAISDRKGGNQPQHF. CDR3 in DNA: TGTGCCATCAGTGACAGAAAGGGGGGCAATCAGCCCCAGCATTTT.